Shown below are 20 T cell receptor beta chains from a single sample sequenced in a study of cytomegalovirus exposure and HLA in healthy donors (dated by TCRdb to the late 2010s). Library construction relied on the immunoSEQ multiplex PCR assay. Held by TCRdb, this immuneACCESS table contains in-frame sequences only and omits some clones. Under half of the omission traces to an unresolved V gene where checked; the cause of the rest is unknown. The sample has around 71,000 clones on record, approximately 96% of them singletons. Together, the top ten hold under 1.5% of the sample. What was sequenced was PBMCs. The source is a man aged 18 to 30 in good health and CMV-seropositive.

This chain uses TRBV5-6 with TRBJ2-1; a weak D match, TRBD2 (5 bases). Germline CDR1 SGHDT, CDR2 YYEEEE. V lost 1 base, J lost 0 bases, and 11 bases lay in between. CDR3 length: 16 amino acids. The CDR3 loop reads CASSLPYRGSYNEQFF. For the CDR3, the DNA is TGTGCCAGCAGCTTGCCGTACCGGGGCTCCTACAATGAGCAGTTCTTC.

This clone appeared a single time. V gene TRBV28 combines with J gene TRBJ1-5; D is unclear. CDR3 length: 17 residues. V lost 3 bases and J 4 bases, leaving 19 bases between the germline ends. Germline V gene lookup returns CDR1 MDHEN and CDR2 SYDVKM. The CDR3 protein is CASSLRQRYLTNQPQHF. In DNA form, the CDR3 reads TGTGCCAGCAGTTTGAGGCAGCGGTACCTCACAAATCAGCCCCAGCATTTT.

CDR3 DNA sequence: TGCGCCAGCAACCAGTTCCGGGACAGGGACACTGAAGCTTTCTTT. Its protein is CASNQFRDRDTEAFF. This chain joins TRBV4-1 and TRBJ1-1, with TRBD1 identical over 9 bases. The CDR3 has 15 amino acids. The V segment lost 7 bases and the J segment 3 bases; nucleotides outside the gene matches: 9. CDR1 and CDR2 (germline): MGHRA, YSYEKL.

The chain has TRBV6-1 and TRBJ1-5; TRBD1 might be the D (5 bases). V was clipped by 1 base and J by 9 bases, with 19 bases between them. The CDR3 covers 16 residues. Germline assignment: CDR1 MNHNS and CDR2 SASEGT. CDR3 bases: TGTGCCAGCAGTGAAGGGGGGGGGTGGAATCAGAGGCCCCAGCATTTT. It translates to CASSEGGGWNQRPQHF.

J is TRBJ2-7 and V is TRBV12-5; 7 bases are a match to TRBD1. The V gene end was trimmed by 6 bases and the J gene end by 4 bases; junction bases not matched to a gene: 21. The CDR3 runs 18 residues. Germline CDR1 is LGHNT and CDR2 is FRNRAP. The CDR3 DNA sequence: TGTGCTAGTGGCCTAGGACGTACCGGGACAGTGGGTCCGTACGAGCAGTACTTC. Translated: CASGLGRTGTVGPYEQYF.

The V gene is TRBV6-6, the J gene TRBJ1-1; D gene unclear. V was clipped by 5 bases and J by 3 bases, with 16 bases between them. The CDR3 has 15 amino acids. Germline-derived CDR1 and CDR2 are MNHNY and SVGAGI (reference sequence). Here the CDR3 reads CASSRLEGADTEAFF. CDR3 in DNA: TGTGCCAGCAGTAGGCTCGAGGGCGCCGACACTGAAGCTTTCTTT.

The J gene is TRBJ2-1, the V gene TRBV29-1; 10 positions agree with TRBD1. The CDR3 runs 12 residues. Per germline, CDR1 SQVTM and CDR2 ANQGSEA. The V segment lost 6 bases and the J segment 9 bases; nucleotides outside the gene matches: 5. CDR3 coding DNA: TGCAGCGTGGGACAGGGGTCCGTTGAGCAGTTCTTC. Translated: CSVGQGSVEQFF.

This clone was picked up one time. The J gene is TRBJ2-7, the V gene TRBV28; D unclear. CDR3 length: 13 amino acids. Germline V lookup: CDR1 MDHEN, CDR2 SYDVKM. V lost 5 bases and J 3 bases, leaving 11 bases between the germline ends. The CDR3 nucleotides are TGTGCCAGCAGTCCCACAATAAACTACGAGCAGTACTTC. Protein product: CASSPTINYEQYF. The full variable domain, with the rest looked up from reference TRBV28 and TRBJ2-7, is DVKVTQSSRYLVKRTGEKVFLECVQDMDHENMFWYRQDPGLGLRLIYFSYDVKMKEKGDIPEGYSVSREKKERFSLILESASTNQTSMYLCASSPTINYEQYFGPGTRLTVT.

This chain connects TRBV29-1 to TRBJ2-1; 7 bases fit TRBD1. The ends lost 7 bases at V and 5 bases at J; junction bases unmatched: 5. This CDR3 is built from 12 residues. Germline V lookup: CDR1 SQVTM, CDR2 ANQGSEA. CDR3 loop: CSAWDSNNEQFF. DNA for the CDR3: TGCAGCGCTTGGGACAGCAACAATGAGCAGTTCTTC.

The rearrangement links TRBV19 to TRBJ2-1, with 9 bases matching TRBD2. Per germline, CDR1 LNHDA and CDR2 SQIVND (reference sequence). The trim removed 3 bases at V and 3 bases at J, leaving 3 bases unmatched. The CDR3 loop spans 15 amino acids. The DNA of the CDR3 is TGTGCCAGTAGTATGGCTAGCGGGGTCTACAATGAGCAGTTCTTC. This encodes CASSMASGVYNEQFF. The full variable domain, completed using reference TRBV19 and TRBJ2-1, is DGGITQSPKYLFRKEGQNVTLSCEQNLNHDAMYWYRQDPGQGLRLIYYSQIVNDFQKGDIAEGYSVSREKKESFPLTVTSAQKNPTAFYLCASSMASGVYNEQFFGPGTRLTVL.

The J gene is TRBJ2-3, the V gene TRBV4-1; the D gene is possibly TRBD2 (6 bases). The germline gives CDR1 MGHRA, CDR2 YSYEKL. V lost 1 base to trimming and J lost 4 bases, with 15 bases between them. This CDR3 comprises 16 residues. CDR3 loop: CASSQAAGLEADTQYF. In nucleotides, the CDR3 is TGCGCCAGCAGCCAAGCAGCGGGTTTGGAGGCAGATACGCAGTATTTT.

V is TRBV5-1 and J is TRBJ1-4; perhaps TRBD1 as D (6 bases). V lost 0 bases to trimming and J lost 5 bases, with 11 bases between them. Germline CDR1 reads SGHRS; CDR2 reads YFSETQ. This CDR3 has 15 residues. CDR3 loop: CASSLVAGANEKLFF. The CDR3 DNA is TGCGCCAGCAGCTTGGTGGCAGGGGCCAATGAAAAACTGTTTTTT.

This chain connects TRBV19 to TRBJ1-5; 9 nucleotides line up with TRBD1. V gave up 7 bases and J gave up 4 bases; unmatched junction bases: 2. This CDR3 spans 13 amino acids. Germline assignment: CDR1 LNHDA and CDR2 SQIVND (reference sequence). The CDR3 nucleotides read TGTGCCAGTACCGGACAGGGGAATCAGCCCCAGCATTTT. Translating it yields CASTGQGNQPQHF.

CDR3 sequence reads: CASSEIDSGRPRRFF. The CDR3 coding sequence is TGTGCCAGCAGTGAGATTGATAGCGGGCGTCCTAGGAGGTTCTTC. J is TRBJ2-1 and V is TRBV6-1; 7 positions agree with TRBD2. Germline V CDR1 and CDR2: MNHNS, SASEGT. The CDR3 sequence is 15 residues long. Trimming cost V 3 bases and J 15 bases; bases outside gene matches: 17.

In its sample, this clone was seen once. The sample contains more than one DNA sequence encoding this CDR3. The chain links TRBV28 to TRBJ2-3; D is ambiguous. The length of the CDR3 is 15 residues. From germline, CDR1 is MDHEN and CDR2 SYDVKM. Trimming stripped 5 bases from V and 2 bases from J, with 14 bases between. The CDR3 sequence is CASSAPSGLTDTQYF. As DNA, the CDR3 is TGTGCCAGCAGTGCCCCCTCGGGTCTCACAGATACGCAGTATTTT.

J is TRBJ2-1 and V is TRBV6-4; TRBD2 is a possible D gene (6 bases). The CDR3 sequence is 15 residues long. Between the trimmed V and J ends, which lost 0 bases and 6 bases, there was a span of 12 bases. Germline-derived CDR1 and CDR2 are MRHNA and SNTAGT. CDR3 protein: CASSDSHGEANEQFF. In DNA form, the CDR3 reads TGTGCCAGCAGTGACTCGCACGGGGAGGCCAATGAGCAGTTCTTC.

The gene calls are TRBV4-1 and TRBJ1-5, with TRBD1 matching over 8 bases. Germline V CDR1 and CDR2: MGHRA, YSYEKL. The V gene end was trimmed by 0 bases and the J gene end by 6 bases; junction bases not matched to a gene: 4. The CDR3 consists of 15 residues. The CDR3 spells CASSQDGTGGQPQHF. CDR3 DNA sequence: TGCGCCAGCAGCCAAGATGGGACAGGAGGTCAGCCCCAGCATTTT.

The chain has TRBV28 and TRBJ2-3; 7 nucleotides line up with TRBD2. The CDR3 runs 14 residues. Germline trimming cut 3 bases from V and 2 bases from J; bases unmatched to any gene: 2. Germline V gene data show CDR1 as MDHEN and CDR2 as SYDVKM. The CDR3 here is CASSLAGATDTQYF. The CDR3 nucleotides read TGTGCCAGCAGTTTGGCGGGAGCCACAGATACGCAGTATTTT. The whole variable domain, filled in from reference TRBV28 and TRBJ2-3, reads DVKVTQSSRYLVKRTGEKVFLECVQDMDHENMFWYRQDPGLGLRLIYFSYDVKMKEKGDIPEGYSVSREKKERFSLILESASTNQTSMYLCASSLAGATDTQYFGPGTRLTVL.

The chain employs TRBV5-4 and TRBJ1-2; TRBD1 agrees at 7 bases. Germline CDR1 and CDR2: SGHNT and YYREEE (reference sequence). The CDR3 is 17 residues long. V shed 0 bases and J 2 bases; nucleotides not matched to a gene: 10. The CDR3 region has the DNA TGTGCCAGCAGCTTGGGGGTTGGAGGGGGCTCCAACTATGGCTACACCTTC. As protein: CASSLGVGGGSNYGYTF.

The V gene is TRBV7-3, the J gene TRBJ2-1; 8 bases match TRBD2. The trim removed 2 bases at V and 15 bases at J, leaving 12 bases unmatched. Germline V gene lookup returns CDR1 SGHTA and CDR2 FQGTGA. This CDR3 is built from 14 residues. The CDR3 DNA follows: TGTGCCAGCAGCTTACTCGGGAGGGTGCAAGAGGCGTTCTTC. Amino acid sequence: CASSLLGRVQEAFF.